This TCR beta chain was captured in a study of T cell responses to AZD1222 COVID-19 vaccine. Findings of the study overall: In a largely white British group with more females than males, clonal diversity was possibly underestimated. When two AZD1222 doses had been given, Spike-specific TCR breadth and depth rose.

The data were produced by immunoSEQ multiplex PCR, yet TCRdb's version contains in-frame clones alone and is incomplete. The repertoire holds more than 85,000 clones, over 75% seen once, with 2% to 3% in the top ten. The CDR3 runs 14 residues. Per the germline V gene, CDR1 is MDHEN and CDR2 is SYDVKM. V shed 5 bases and J 4 bases; nucleotides not matched to a gene: 4. On this clone: As yet, its antigen is unknown.

This clonotype was sampled from an adult in good health. The chain uses TRBV28 and TRBJ1-2; 10 bases line up with TRBD1. Sample: peripheral blood, taken on day 0 of AZD1222 vaccination. The CDR3: CASSPGQGFYGYTF. CDR3 sequence (DNA): TGTGCCAGCAGTCCGGGACAGGGGTTCTATGGCTACACCTTC.